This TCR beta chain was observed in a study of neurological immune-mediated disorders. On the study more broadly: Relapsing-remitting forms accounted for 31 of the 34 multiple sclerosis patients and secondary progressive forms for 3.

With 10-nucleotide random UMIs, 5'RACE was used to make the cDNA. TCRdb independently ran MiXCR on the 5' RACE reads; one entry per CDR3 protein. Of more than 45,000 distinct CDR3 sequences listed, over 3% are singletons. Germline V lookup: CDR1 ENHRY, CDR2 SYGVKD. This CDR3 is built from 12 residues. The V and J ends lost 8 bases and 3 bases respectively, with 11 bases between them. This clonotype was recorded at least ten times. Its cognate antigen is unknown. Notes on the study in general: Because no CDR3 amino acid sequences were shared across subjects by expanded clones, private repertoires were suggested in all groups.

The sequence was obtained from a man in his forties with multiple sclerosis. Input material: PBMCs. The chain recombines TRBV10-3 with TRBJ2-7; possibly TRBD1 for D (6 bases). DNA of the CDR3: TGTGCCATCTGGGCCAGGGGCTACGAGCAGTACTTC. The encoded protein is CAIWARGYEQYF.